Here is one T cell receptor beta chain with its context. The data were produced by immunoSEQ multiplex PCR, yet TCRdb's version contains in-frame clones alone and is incomplete. In the table there are about 270,000 clones, 75% to 90% of which are singletons. This sample was included in a study of blood T cell repertoires in COVID-19. Study overall: Donors in the United States, Italy and Spain gave samples during acute or convalescent COVID-19.

Everyone who took part was about 18 to 90 years old, and they came from about two dozen US areas. CDR1 is MNHNS, CDR2 SASEGT, per germline. Between the trimmed V and J ends, which lost 4 bases and 0 bases, there was a span of 13 bases. The CDR3 has 16 amino acids. This receptor was identified in a woman under 30 who had recovered from COVID-19. The rearrangement links TRBV6-1 to TRBJ1-3; D is possibly TRBD1 (5 bases). Sequences were obtained from PBMCs or T cells enriched from blood (not recorded which). The CDR3: CASSGQTADSGNTIYF. In nucleotides, the CDR3 is TGTGCCAGCAGTGGTCAGACAGCCGACTCTGGAAACACCATATATTTT.